Each of the 23 T cell receptor beta chains below was sequenced from the same sample in a study of blood T cell repertoires in COVID-19. The protocol was immunoSEQ multiplex PCR, while the TCRdb copy is restricted to in-frame clones and leaves out a portion. The sample comprises around 200,000 clones, 86% of which are singletons, and around 5% rests with the top ten. Material: PBMCs or T cells enriched from blood (not recorded which). The source is a man aged 40-50 years with acute COVID-19.

The chain has TRBV11-2 and TRBJ2-7, with 11 nucleotides matching TRBD2. This CDR3 is built from 14 residues. Germline lookup yields CDR1 SGHAT and CDR2 FQNNGV. With 6 bases clipped from V and 2 bases from J, the junction kept 3 bases outside the gene matches. In DNA, the CDR3 is TGTGCCAGCAGTTTACTAGCGGGAGCCTACGAGCAGTACTTC. Amino acids: CASSLLAGAYEQYF.

V and J are TRBV19 and TRBJ2-7, with 7 positions matching TRBD2. V was clipped by 0 bases and J by 3 bases; unmatched bases: 5. The CDR3 contains 15 residues. The V gene's germline CDR1 is LNHDA and CDR2 SQIVND (reference sequence). CDR3 nucleotides: TGTGCCAGTAGTATAGATCGGGAGGCCAGCTACGAGCAGTACTTC. It codes for CASSIDREASYEQYF.

The chain employs TRBV11-2 and TRBJ2-7; 8 nucleotides match TRBD2. Germline assignment: CDR1 SGHAT and CDR2 FQNNGV. J lost 4 bases, V lost 0 bases, and 5 bases had no gene match. The CDR3 covers 15 residues. For the CDR3, the DNA is TGTGCCAGCAGCTTAGAAGCGGGGGAGGCGTACGAGCAGTACTTC. This codes for CASSLEAGEAYEQYF. Based on the CDR3 plus reference TRBV11-2 and TRBJ2-7, the full variable domain is EAGVAQSPRYKIIEKRQSVAFWCNPISGHATLYWYQQILGQGPKLLIQFQNNGVVDDSQLPKDRFSAERLKGVDSTLKIQPAKLEDSAVYLCASSLEAGEAYEQYFGPGTRLTVT.

This clone was recorded only once. The chain joins TRBV7-9 to TRBJ1-1; D gene unclear. Trimming cost V 8 bases and J 7 bases, with 17 bases left between them. CDR1 is SEHNR, CDR2 FQNEAQ, per germline (reference sequence). The CDR3 is 13 residues long. This CDR3 reads CASRSAAKFEAFF. DNA of the CDR3: TGTGCCAGCCGGTCGGCGGCCAAATTTGAAGCTTTCTTT.

J is TRBJ2-1 and V is TRBV7-9, with 13 nucleotides matching TRBD2. This CDR3 contains 19 residues. V trimming: 5 bases; J trimming: 9 bases; junction bases outside the gene matches: 19. Per germline, CDR1 SEHNR and CDR2 FQNEAQ (reference sequence). The CDR3 nucleotides are TGTGCCAGCAGCCCCCGGCTCGGGTCGGGACTAGCGGGAACGACTGAGCAGTTCTTC. It codes for CASSPRLGSGLAGTTEQFF.

The chain carries TRBV15 and TRBJ2-1; TRBD1 aligns across 10 bases. Germline loops: CDR1 LNHNV, CDR2 YYDKDF (reference sequence). V lost 5 bases and J lost 10; bases outside the gene matches: 8. The CDR3 extends over 14 amino acids. Here the CDR3 reads CATSRRTGGGEQFF. In DNA form, the CDR3 reads TGTGCCACCAGCCGCCGGACAGGGGGTGGGGAGCAGTTCTTC.

The genes are TRBV18 and TRBJ2-5, with D maybe TRBD2 (7 bases). V was pared by 3 bases and J by 4 bases, with 27 bases between. Looked up from germline, CDR1 is KGHSH and CDR2 is LQKENI. CDR3 length: 19 amino acids. CDR3 sequence reads: CASSPMGGLLAGLGETQYF. The CDR3 DNA reads TGTGCCAGCTCACCTATGGGGGGCTTATTAGCTGGACTAGGAGAGACCCAGTACTTC.

The V and J genes are TRBV27 and TRBJ1-4; 8 bases match TRBD1. V lost 6 bases to trimming and J lost 7 bases; unmatched junction nucleotides: 4. This CDR3 region has 13 residues. The germline V gene encodes CDR1 MNHEY and CDR2 SMNVEV (reference sequence). The CDR3: CASRGDRSEKLFF. In nucleotides, the CDR3 is TGTGCCAGCAGGGGGGACAGGAGTGAAAAACTGTTTTTT. Using reference TRBV27 and TRBJ1-4 for the parts outside the CDR3, the full variable domain is EAQVTQNPRYLITVTGKKLTVTCSQNMNHEYMSWYRQDPGLGLRQIYYSMNVEVTDKGDVPEGYKVSRKEKRNFPLILESPSPNQTSLYFCASRGDRSEKLFFGSGTQLSVL.

This clone came up a few times. Other DNA sequences in this specimen translate into the identical CDR3. The V and J genes are TRBV28 and TRBJ1-5; D gene uncertain. CDR3 size: 14 residues. Germline-derived CDR1 and CDR2 are MDHEN and SYDVKM. V lost 1 base and J lost 1, with 5 bases in between. CDR3 bases: TGTGCCAGCAGTTTATCGAGCAGCAATCAGCCCCAGCATTTT. It codes for CASSLSSSNQPQHF.

This chain links TRBV6-5 with TRBJ1-1, with D perhaps matching TRBD1 (5 bases). This CDR3 spans 15 amino acids. Between the trimmed V and J ends, which lost 8 bases and 6 bases, there was a span of 22 bases. CDR1 is MNHEY and CDR2 is SVGAGI in the germline V gene. In DNA form, the CDR3 reads TGTGCCAGCGGTAAGACAGTCCCCATTTACGCTGAAGCTTTCTTT. Translating gives CASGKTVPIYAEAFF.

J is TRBJ1-4 and V is TRBV5-5; the D gene is possibly TRBD1 (5 bases). Deletions cut 5 bases from V and 2 bases from J, with 16 bases between. The CDR3 extends over 16 amino acids. CDR1 SGHKS and CDR2 YYEKEE come from the germline V gene (reference sequence). CDR3 coding DNA: TGTGCCAGCAGACAAACCCCGGGGGGGACTAATGAAAAACTGTTTTTT. This sequence encodes CASRQTPGGTNEKLFF. The variable domain in full, completed from reference TRBV5-5 and TRBJ1-4, reads DAGVTQSPTHLIKTRGQQVTLRCSPISGHKSVSWYQQVLGQGPQFIFQYYEKEERGRGNFPDRFSARQFPNYSSELNVNALLLGDSALYLCASRQTPGGTNEKLFFGSGTQLSVL.

The rearrangement links TRBV28 to TRBJ2-1; 11 bases line up with TRBD2. The CDR3 is 17 amino acids. The J segment lost 6 bases and the V segment lost 6 bases, leaving 13 bases of the junction unmatched. Per germline, CDR1 MDHEN and CDR2 SYDVKM. The CDR3 coding sequence is TGTGCCAGCAGCCCTATTGGACTAGCGGGTAGGGCCAATGAGCAGTTCTTC. It encodes CASSPIGLAGRANEQFF.

This rearrangement joins TRBV3-1 (or the pseudogene TRBV3-2) to TRBJ2-7, with TRBD1 matching 7 bases. The CDR3 is made up of 14 amino acids. With 7 bases clipped from V and 2 bases from J, the junction kept 8 bases outside the gene matches. Per germline, CDR1 LGHDT and CDR2 YNNKEL (reference sequence). The CDR3 is CASTNGQVTYEQYF. As DNA, the CDR3 is TGTGCCAGCACCAATGGACAGGTAACCTACGAGCAGTACTTC.

The V call is TRBV3-1 (or the pseudogene TRBV3-2), the J call TRBJ2-7, with D possibly matching TRBD1 (6 bases). Germline CDR1 and CDR2: LGHDT and YNNKEL (reference sequence). Trimming took off 0 bases at V and 7 bases at J, with 10 bases between the two ends. The CDR3 runs 13 residues. The CDR3 here is CASSQELQGEQYF. CDR3 in DNA: TGTGCCAGCAGCCAAGAACTCCAGGGGGAGCAGTACTTC.

This chain links TRBV29-1 with TRBJ2-7, with D perhaps TRBD2 (6 bases). Germline V gene data show CDR1 as SQVTM and CDR2 as ANQGSEA. Trimming shortened V by 4 bases and J by 6 bases, and 10 bases separated the two germline ends. There are 11 residues in the CDR3. The CDR3 bases are TGCAGCGTTGGTAGGGGAGGCGAGCAGTACTTC. Translation gives CSVGRGGEQYF.

The gene calls are TRBV5-8 and TRBJ2-5; no clear D. This CDR3 has 18 residues. Germline loops: CDR1 SGHTS, CDR2 YDEGEE. Trimming removed 1 base at V and 0 bases at J, with 19 bases between. CDR3 nucleotide sequence: TGTGCCAGCAGCTTGAGACCCGGGTCCTACATACACCAAGAGACCCAGTACTTC. Its protein product is CASSLRPGSYIHQETQYF.

V usage is TRBV6-5 and J usage is TRBJ2-7; TRBD2 agrees at 7 bases. The J segment lost 4 bases and the V segment lost 7 bases, leaving 10 bases of the junction unmatched. The CDR3 has 14 amino acids. Germline CDR1 and CDR2: MNHEY and SVGAGI. The CDR3 DNA follows: TGTGCCAGCAAGATGGGAGGGGCGGGTTACGAGCAGTACTTC. This gives the protein CASKMGGAGYEQYF.

This chain joins TRBV21-1 and TRBJ1-2; TRBD1 is the table's D call, not checked against the DNA. TRBV21-1 is a known pseudogene. This CDR3 is 15 amino acids long. The CDR3: CASSKGETGPIGYTF. The CDR3 DNA reads as TGTGCCAGCAGCAAAGGTGAGACAGGCCCGATCGGCTACACCTTC.

This chain connects TRBV28 to TRBJ2-2; maybe TRBD2 (6 bases). V was shortened by 7 bases and J by 5 bases, with 14 bases between the two germline ends. The CDR3 loop spans 14 amino acids. Germline lookup yields CDR1 MDHEN and CDR2 SYDVKM. CDR3 bases: TGTGCCAGCACGCGTGGGGCGGGAACCGGGGAGCTGTTTTTT. Encoded protein: CASTRGAGTGELFF.

The chain employs TRBV29-1 and TRBJ1-1, with a tentative D call TRBD1 (5 bases). The CDR3 runs to 12 residues. V gave up 1 base and J gave up 8 bases, with 11 bases separating them. Germline-derived CDR1 and CDR2 are SQVTM and ANQGSEA. The CDR3 loop reads CSVEAAGGEAFF. The CDR3 DNA reads as TGCAGCGTTGAAGCGGCGGGGGGGGAAGCTTTCTTT.

The V gene is TRBV4-3, the J gene TRBJ1-1; tentatively, D is TRBD1 (6 bases). Trimming left V 0 bases short and J 8 bases short, with 16 bases between. The CDR3 spans 15 residues. Germline V gene sequence: CDR1 LGHNA, CDR2 YSLEER. The CDR3 DNA reads TGCGCCAGCAGCCAAGACATGACAGGAGTAACGGAAGCTTTCTTT. It yields the protein CASSQDMTGVTEAFF.

The chain links TRBV5-1 to TRBJ1-3, with D unclear. This CDR3 contains 16 residues. CDR1 and CDR2 from the germline V gene are SGHRS and YFSETQ. The ends were cut back, 0 bases at V and 3 bases at J, with 13 bases in the middle. CDR3 coding DNA: TGCGCCAGCAGCTTGGAAGCGGCAGTTAGTGGAAACACCATATATTTT. It codes for CASSLEAAVSGNTIYF. The full variable domain, in which reference TRBV5-1 and TRBJ1-3 provide the parts outside the CDR3, is KAGVTQTPRYLIKTRGQQVTLSCSPISGHRSVSWYQQTPGQGLQFLFEYFSETQRNKGNFPGRFSGRQFSNSRSEMNVSTLELGDSALYLCASSLEAAVSGNTIYFGEGSWLTVV.

The chain couples TRBV18 to TRBJ2-7; 7 bases line up with TRBD2. Germline lookup yields CDR1 KGHSH and CDR2 LQKENI. V was pared by 1 base and J by 7 bases, with 7 bases of the junction left unmatched. The CDR3 has 14 residues. The CDR3, as DNA: TGTGCCAGCTCACCACGGGGGGGATTGGGAGAGCAGTACTTC. Protein product: CASSPRGGLGEQYF.